The rows below give T cell receptor beta chains drawn from one sample of a study of T cell repertoires in cytomegalovirus infection. TCRdb ran MiXCR on the reads and lists one entry per CDR3 protein. The sample lists more than 350,000 distinct CDR3 sequences, roughly 31% occurring once. Material: PBMCs. Receptors were obtained from a human donor in good health (CMV status not recorded). Some clones in this sample may be carry-over from other donors' samples. Both conserved end residues are part of each CDR3. D genes are given only for firm matches. Only some rows state a clone size, as once, few, many or a class for expanded clones.

TRBJ2-1,many,TRBV7-2,.,TGTGCCAGCAGCTCGTCCCGGACCAATGAGCAGTTCTTC,CASSSSRTNEQFF
TRBJ2-1,.,TRBV7-6,.,TGTGCCAGCAGCCCCCCCAGGGGGGCCTACAATGAGCAGTTCTTC,CASSPPRGAYNEQFF
TRBJ1-2,few,TRBV12-3/TRBV12-4,TRBD1,TGTGCCAGCCACAGCCCAGGACAGGGTCCCTATGGCTACACCTTC,CASHSPGQGPYGYTF
TRBJ2-2,few,TRBV12-3/TRBV12-4,.,TGTGCCTCCGGAGGCGGGGAGCTGTTTTTT,CASGGGELFF
TRBJ1-5,few,TRBV7-3,TRBD1,TGTGCCAGCAGCTTCTTCAACCGGGACAGGGATCGGCAGCCCCAGCATTTT,CASSFFNRDRDRQPQHF
TRBJ1-1,few,TRBV6-6,TRBD1,TGTGCCGGGCGGGACAGGGAAAACACTGAAGCTTTCTTT,CAGRDRENTEAFF
TRBJ2-5,.,TRBV7-9,TRBD2,TGTGCCAGCAGCTTCTCGGAAAGCGGGGGGGCCTTTGAAGAGACCCAGTACTTC,CASSFSESGGAFEETQYF
TRBJ2-1,few,TRBV6-6,TRBD2,TGTGCCAGCAGTCGGACTAGCGGGCTGGATGAGCAGTTCTTC,CASSRTSGLDEQFF
TRBJ2-7,.,TRBV7-6,.,TGTGCCAGCAGCCTTGGGGCGGGGGCCCACTACGAGCAGTACTTC,CASSLGAGAHYEQYF
TRBJ1-4,few,TRBV7-2,.,TGTGCCAGCAGCTTAACGGGGAGCGGATTTGAAAAACTGTTTTTT,CASSLTGSGFEKLFF